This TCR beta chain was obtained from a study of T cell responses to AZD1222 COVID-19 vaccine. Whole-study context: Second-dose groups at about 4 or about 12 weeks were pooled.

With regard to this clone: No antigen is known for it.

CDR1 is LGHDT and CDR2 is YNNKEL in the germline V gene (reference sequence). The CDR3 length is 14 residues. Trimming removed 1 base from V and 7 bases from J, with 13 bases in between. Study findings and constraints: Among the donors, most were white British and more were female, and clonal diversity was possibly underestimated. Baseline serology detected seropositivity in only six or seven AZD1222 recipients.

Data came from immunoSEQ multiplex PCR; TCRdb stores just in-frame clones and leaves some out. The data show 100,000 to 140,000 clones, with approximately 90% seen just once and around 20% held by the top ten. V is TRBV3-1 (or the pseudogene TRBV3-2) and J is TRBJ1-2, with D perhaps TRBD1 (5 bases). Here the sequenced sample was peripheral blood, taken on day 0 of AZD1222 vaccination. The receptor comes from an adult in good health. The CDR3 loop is CASSQVPGGTGYTF. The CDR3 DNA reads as TGTGCCAGCAGCCAAGTCCCGGGTGGGACTGGCTACACCTTC.